One sample yielded the 2 T cell receptor beta chains listed below, sequenced in a study of Ad26.COV2.S vaccination and SARS-CoV-2 variants. Treatment: some 20 received Ad26.COV2.S at low or high dose, single or two shots; about 5 received placebo; per-sample allocation not given. Specimen acquisition occurred on day 63 following the initial vaccine or placebo injection. Produced via immunoSEQ multiplex PCR; TCRdb's table is partial and in-frame only. The table has about 320,000 clones, approximately 86% seen once. Specimen: peripheral blood, collected in a trial of Ad26.COV2.S vaccine versus placebo. These TCRs come from a person between 18 and 60 years old who received the Ad26.COV2.S COVID-19 vaccine or a placebo.

The chain uses TRBV6-6 and TRBJ2-5; weak D call: TRBD2 (6 bases). Germline values: CDR1 MNHNY, CDR2 SVGAGI (reference sequence). CDR3 length: 13 amino acids. V lost 7 bases and J 1 base, leaving 10 bases between the germline ends. CDR3 DNA: TGTGCCAGCAACCGGGACTTCCAAGAGACCCAGTACTTC. Amino acid sequence: CASNRDFQETQYF.

This chain uses TRBV5-1 with TRBJ1-1; D is ambiguous. The CDR3 length is 15 residues. Germline CDR1 and CDR2: SGHRS and YFSETQ. V dropped 1 base and J dropped 1 base, with 11 bases sitting between them. Here the CDR3 DNA reads TGCGCCAGCAGCTTGTTTGATTGGCGGAACACTGAAGCTTTCTTT. Encoded protein: CASSLFDWRNTEAFF.